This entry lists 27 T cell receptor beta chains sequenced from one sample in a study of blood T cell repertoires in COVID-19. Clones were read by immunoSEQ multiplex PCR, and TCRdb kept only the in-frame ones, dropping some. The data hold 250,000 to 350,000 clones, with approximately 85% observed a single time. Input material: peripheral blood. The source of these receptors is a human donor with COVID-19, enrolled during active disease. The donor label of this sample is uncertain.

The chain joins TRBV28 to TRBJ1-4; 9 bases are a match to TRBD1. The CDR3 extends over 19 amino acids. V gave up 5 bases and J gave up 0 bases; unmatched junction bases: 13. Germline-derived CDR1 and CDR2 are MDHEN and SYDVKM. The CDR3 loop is CASSGPGQGPSATNEKLFF. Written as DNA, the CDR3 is TGTGCCAGCAGTGGACCGGGACAGGGACCGTCTGCAACTAATGAAAAACTGTTTTTT.

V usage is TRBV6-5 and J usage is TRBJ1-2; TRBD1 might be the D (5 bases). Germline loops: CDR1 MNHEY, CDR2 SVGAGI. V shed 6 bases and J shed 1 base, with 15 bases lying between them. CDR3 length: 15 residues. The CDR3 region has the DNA TGTGCCAGCAGCCCACGTAGGGACTATAACTATGGCTACACCTTC. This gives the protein CASSPRRDYNYGYTF.

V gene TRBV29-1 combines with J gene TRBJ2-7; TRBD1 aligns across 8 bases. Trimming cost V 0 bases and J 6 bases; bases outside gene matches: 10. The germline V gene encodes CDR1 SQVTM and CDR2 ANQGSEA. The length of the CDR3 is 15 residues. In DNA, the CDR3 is TGCAGCGTTGAAGATCGGAGGACAGGGTCTGTCGAGCAGTACTTC. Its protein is CSVEDRRTGSVEQYF.

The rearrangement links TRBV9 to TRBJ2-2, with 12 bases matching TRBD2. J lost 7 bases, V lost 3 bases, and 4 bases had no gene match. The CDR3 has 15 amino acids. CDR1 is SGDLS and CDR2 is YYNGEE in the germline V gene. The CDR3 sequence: CASSALAGGFGELFF. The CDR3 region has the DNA TGTGCCAGCAGCGCGCTAGCGGGAGGGTTCGGGGAGCTGTTTTTT.

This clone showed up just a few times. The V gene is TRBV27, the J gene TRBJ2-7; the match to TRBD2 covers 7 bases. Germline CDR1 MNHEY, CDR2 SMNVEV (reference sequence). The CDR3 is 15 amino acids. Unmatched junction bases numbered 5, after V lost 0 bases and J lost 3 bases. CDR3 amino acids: CASSLSGLAVYEQYF. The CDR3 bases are TGTGCCAGCAGTTTATCGGGGCTAGCGGTCTACGAGCAGTACTTC.

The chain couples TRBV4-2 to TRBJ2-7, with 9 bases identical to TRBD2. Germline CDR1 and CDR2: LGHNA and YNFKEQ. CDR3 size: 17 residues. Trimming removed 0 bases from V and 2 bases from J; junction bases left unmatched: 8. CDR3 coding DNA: TGTGCCAGCAGCCAAGACTTCCCTAGCGGGGCACCCTACGAGCAGTACTTC. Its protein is CASSQDFPSGAPYEQYF.

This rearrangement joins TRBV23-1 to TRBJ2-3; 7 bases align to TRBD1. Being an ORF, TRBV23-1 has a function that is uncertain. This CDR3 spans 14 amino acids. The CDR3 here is CVRPTGESTDTQYF. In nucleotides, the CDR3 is TGCGTCCGACCAACAGGGGAGAGTACAGATACGCAGTATTTT.

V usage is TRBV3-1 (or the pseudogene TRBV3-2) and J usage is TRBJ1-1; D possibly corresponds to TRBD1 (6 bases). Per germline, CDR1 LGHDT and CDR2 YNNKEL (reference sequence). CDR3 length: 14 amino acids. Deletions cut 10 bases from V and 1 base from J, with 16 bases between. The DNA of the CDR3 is TGTGCCACCACCCCCGGGACAACGAACACTGAAGCTTTCTTT. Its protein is CATTPGTTNTEAFF.

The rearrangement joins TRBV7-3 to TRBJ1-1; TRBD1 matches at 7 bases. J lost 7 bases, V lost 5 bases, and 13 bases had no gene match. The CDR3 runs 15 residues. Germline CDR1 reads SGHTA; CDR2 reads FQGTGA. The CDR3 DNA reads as TGTGCCAGCAGCGCCCTCCCAGGGGGGACGGGTGAAGCTTTCTTT. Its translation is CASSALPGGTGEAFF.

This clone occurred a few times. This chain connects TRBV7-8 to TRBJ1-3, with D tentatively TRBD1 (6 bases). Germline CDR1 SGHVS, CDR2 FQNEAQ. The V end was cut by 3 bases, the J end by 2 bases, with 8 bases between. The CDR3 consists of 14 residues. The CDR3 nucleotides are TGTGCCAGCAGCTTTTGGGACACTGGAAACACCATATATTTT. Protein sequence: CASSFWDTGNTIYF.

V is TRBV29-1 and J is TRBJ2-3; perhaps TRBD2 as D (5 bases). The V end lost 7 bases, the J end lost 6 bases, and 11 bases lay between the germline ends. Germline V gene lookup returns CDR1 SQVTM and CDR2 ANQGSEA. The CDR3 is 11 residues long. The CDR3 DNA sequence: TGCAGCGCACATTCGGGGGATACGCAGTATTTT. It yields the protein CSAHSGDTQYF.

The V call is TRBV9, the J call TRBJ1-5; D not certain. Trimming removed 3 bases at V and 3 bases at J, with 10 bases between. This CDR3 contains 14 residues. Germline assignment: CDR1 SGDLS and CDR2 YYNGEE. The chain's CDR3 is CASSGGRINQPQHF. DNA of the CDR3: TGTGCCAGCAGCGGCGGGCGGATCAATCAGCCCCAGCATTTT.

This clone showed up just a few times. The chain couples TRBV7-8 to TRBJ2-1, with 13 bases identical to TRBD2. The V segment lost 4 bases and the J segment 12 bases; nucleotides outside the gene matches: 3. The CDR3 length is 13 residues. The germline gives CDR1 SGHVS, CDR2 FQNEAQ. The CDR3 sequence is CASSSGTSGAQFF. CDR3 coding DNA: TGTGCCAGCAGCTCGGGGACTAGCGGGGCGCAGTTCTTC. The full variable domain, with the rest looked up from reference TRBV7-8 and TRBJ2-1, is GAGVSQSPRYKVAKRGQDVALRCDPISGHVSLFWYQQALGQGPEFLTYFQNEAQLDKSGLPSDRFFAERPEGSVSTLKIQRTQQEDSAVYLCASSSGTSGAQFFGPGTRLTVL.

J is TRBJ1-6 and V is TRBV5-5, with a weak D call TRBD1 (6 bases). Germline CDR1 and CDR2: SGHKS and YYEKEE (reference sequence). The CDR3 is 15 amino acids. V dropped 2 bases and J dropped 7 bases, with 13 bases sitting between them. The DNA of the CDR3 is TGTGCCAGCAGCTTCACGAGCGGACAGAATTCACCCCTCCACTTT. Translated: CASSFTSGQNSPLHF.

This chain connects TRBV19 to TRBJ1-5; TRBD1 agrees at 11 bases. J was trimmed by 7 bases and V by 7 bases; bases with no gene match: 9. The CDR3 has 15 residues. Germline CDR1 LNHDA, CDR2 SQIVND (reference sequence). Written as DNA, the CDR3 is TGTGCCAGTACCCCGGGACAGGGGGTAGAACAGCCCCAGCATTTT. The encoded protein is CASTPGQGVEQPQHF.

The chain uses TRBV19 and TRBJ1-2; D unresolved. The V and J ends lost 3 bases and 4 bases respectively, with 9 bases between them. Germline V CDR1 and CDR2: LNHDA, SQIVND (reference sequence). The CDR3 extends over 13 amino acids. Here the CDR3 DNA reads TGTGCCAGTAGTATGAGGGAGGGCTATGGCTACACCTTC. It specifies CASSMREGYGYTF.

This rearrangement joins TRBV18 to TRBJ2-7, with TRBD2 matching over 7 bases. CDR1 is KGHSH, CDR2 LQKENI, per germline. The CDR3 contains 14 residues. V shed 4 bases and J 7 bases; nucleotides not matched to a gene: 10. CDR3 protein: CASSLFDRAGEQYF. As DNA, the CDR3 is TGTGCCAGCTCACTGTTCGACCGAGCGGGAGAGCAGTACTTC.

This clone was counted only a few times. CDR3 coding DNA: TGTGCCAGCAGTGAATCGGGACTCTCTGGAAACACCATATATTTT. Translated: CASSESGLSGNTIYF. The V gene is TRBV2, the J gene TRBJ1-3, with a possible D match to TRBD1 (5 bases). The V end was cut by 2 bases, the J end by 0 bases, with 8 bases between. The CDR3 totals 15 residues. Germline CDR1 and CDR2: SNHLY and FYNNEI.

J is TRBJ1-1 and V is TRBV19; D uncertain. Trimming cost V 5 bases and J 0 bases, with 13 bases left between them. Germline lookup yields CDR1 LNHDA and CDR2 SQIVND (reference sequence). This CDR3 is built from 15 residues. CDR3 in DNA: TGTGCCAGTAGTGAGGGCACCGGCATGAACACTGAAGCTTTCTTT. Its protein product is CASSEGTGMNTEAFF. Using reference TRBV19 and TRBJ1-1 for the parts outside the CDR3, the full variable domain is DGGITQSPKYLFRKEGQNVTLSCEQNLNHDAMYWYRQDPGQGLRLIYYSQIVNDFQKGDIAEGYSVSREKKESFPLTVTSAQKNPTAFYLCASSEGTGMNTEAFFGQGTRLTVV.

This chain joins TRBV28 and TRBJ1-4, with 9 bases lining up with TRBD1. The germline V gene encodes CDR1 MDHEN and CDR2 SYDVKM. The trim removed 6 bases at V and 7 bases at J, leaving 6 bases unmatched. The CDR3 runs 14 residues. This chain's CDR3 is CASSLRQGVEKLFF. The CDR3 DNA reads TGTGCCAGCAGCCTTAGACAGGGGGTTGAAAAACTGTTTTTT. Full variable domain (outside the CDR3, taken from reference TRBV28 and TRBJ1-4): DVKVTQSSRYLVKRTGEKVFLECVQDMDHENMFWYRQDPGLGLRLIYFSYDVKMKEKGDIPEGYSVSREKKERFSLILESASTNQTSMYLCASSLRQGVEKLFFGSGTQLSVL.

CDR3 region: CASSQGTSGQYF. CDR3 coding DNA: TGTGCCAGCAGCCAAGGGACTAGCGGGCAGTACTTC. This sequence joins TRBV3-1 (or the pseudogene TRBV3-2) and TRBJ2-7; 10 bases agree with TRBD2. The CDR3 runs 12 residues. The germline V gene encodes CDR1 LGHDT and CDR2 YNNKEL (reference sequence). The V and J ends lost 1 base and 9 bases, in that order; junction bases with no gene match: 0.

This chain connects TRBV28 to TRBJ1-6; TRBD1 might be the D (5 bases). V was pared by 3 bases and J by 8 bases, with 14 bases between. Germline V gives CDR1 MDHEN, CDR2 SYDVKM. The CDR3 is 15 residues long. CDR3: CASSFSRGLDSPLHF. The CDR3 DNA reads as TGTGCCAGCAGTTTTTCTAGGGGTTTGGATTCACCCCTCCACTTT.

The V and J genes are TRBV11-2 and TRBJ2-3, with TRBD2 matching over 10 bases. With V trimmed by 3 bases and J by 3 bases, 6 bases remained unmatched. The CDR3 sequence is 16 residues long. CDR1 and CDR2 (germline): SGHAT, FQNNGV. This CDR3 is CASSFRGSGRTDTQYF. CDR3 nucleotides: TGTGCCAGCAGCTTTAGAGGTAGCGGGAGGACAGATACGCAGTATTTT.

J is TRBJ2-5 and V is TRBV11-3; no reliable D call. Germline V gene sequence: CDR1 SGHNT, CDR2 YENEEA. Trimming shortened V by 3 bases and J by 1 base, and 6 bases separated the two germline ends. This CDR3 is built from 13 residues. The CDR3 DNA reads TGTGCCAGCAGCTTTTCCAGCCAAGAGACCCAGTACTTC. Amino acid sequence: CASSFSSQETQYF.

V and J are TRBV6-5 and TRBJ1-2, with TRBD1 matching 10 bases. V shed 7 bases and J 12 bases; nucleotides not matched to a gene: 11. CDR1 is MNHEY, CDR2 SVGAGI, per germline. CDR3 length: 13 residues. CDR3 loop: CASNVRDRGSDTF. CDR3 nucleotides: TGTGCCAGCAACGTCCGGGACAGGGGTTCTGACACCTTC.

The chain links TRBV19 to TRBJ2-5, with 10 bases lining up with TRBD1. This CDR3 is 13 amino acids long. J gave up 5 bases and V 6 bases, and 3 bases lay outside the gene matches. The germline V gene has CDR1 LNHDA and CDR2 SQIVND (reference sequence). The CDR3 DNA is TGTGCCAGTAGGGGGACAGGGGTTGAGACCCAGTACTTC. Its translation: CASRGTGVETQYF. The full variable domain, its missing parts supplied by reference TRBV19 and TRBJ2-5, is DGGITQSPKYLFRKEGQNVTLSCEQNLNHDAMYWYRQDPGQGLRLIYYSQIVNDFQKGDIAEGYSVSREKKESFPLTVTSAQKNPTAFYLCASRGTGVETQYFGPGTRLLVL.

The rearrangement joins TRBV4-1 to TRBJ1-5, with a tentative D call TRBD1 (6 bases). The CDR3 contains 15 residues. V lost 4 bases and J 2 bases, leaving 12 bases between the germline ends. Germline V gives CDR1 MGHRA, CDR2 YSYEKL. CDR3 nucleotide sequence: TGCGCCAGCAGCCGGAGACAGGATGGCAATCAGCCCCAGCATTTT. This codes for CASSRRQDGNQPQHF.